The next 27 T cell receptor beta chains were all read from a single sample in a study of CD8 T cells in ankylosing spondylitis. Overall study findings and caveats: Seemingly characteristic of ankylosing spondylitis blood was a TCR beta motif consisting of about 8 highly homologous variants.

MiXCR was run by TCRdb on the 5' RACE reads, yielding one entry per CDR3 protein. The sample lists some 800,000 distinct CDR3 sequences, over 9.5% occurring once. These receptors lack a known antigen. Sequenced input: blood, either unsorted or a sorted T cell fraction (not recorded which). The receptors here all came from a male donor with ankylosing spondylitis.

This rearrangement joins TRBV7-2 to TRBJ2-1; 7 nucleotides agree with TRBD2. J was trimmed by 6 bases and V by 1 base; bases with no gene match: 6. CDR3 length: 15 amino acids. The germline V gene encodes CDR1 SGHTA and CDR2 FQGNSA. Here the CDR3 reads CASSLGGTIGNEQFF. CDR3 DNA: TGTGCCAGCAGCTTAGGGGGGACTATAGGCAATGAGCAGTTCTTC.

This clonotype has at least ten counts. The V gene is TRBV27, the J gene TRBJ1-5, with D unresolved. CDR1 MNHEY and CDR2 SMNVEV come from the germline V gene (reference sequence). This CDR3 spans 13 amino acids. Trimming pared 3 bases from V and 6 bases from J, leaving 9 bases between. The CDR3 here is CASSLVVGQPQHF. Written as DNA, the CDR3 is TGTGCCAGCAGTTTGGTGGTAGGTCAGCCCCAGCATTTT.

This clonotype has a handful of counts. The genes are TRBV20-1 and TRBJ1-6, with 7 bases that match TRBD1. The CDR3 sequence is 13 residues long. Per the germline V gene, CDR1 is DFQATT and CDR2 is SNEGSKA (reference sequence). J was trimmed by 6 bases and V by 5 bases; bases with no gene match: 4. The CDR3 DNA reads TGCAGTGCTTCCGGGACAGTTAATTCACCCCTCCACTTT. This gives the protein CSASGTVNSPLHF.

The rearrangement joins TRBV10-3 to TRBJ1-2; 7 bases agree with TRBD1. The CDR3 loop spans 14 amino acids. V was pared by 4 bases and J by 8 bases, with 10 bases of the junction left unmatched. Per germline, CDR1 ENHRY and CDR2 SYGVKD. DNA for the CDR3: TGTGCCATCAGTGGGACCGACAGGGAGCTCGGCTACACCTTC. This encodes CAISGTDRELGYTF.

The J gene is TRBJ2-7, the V gene TRBV20-1, with 13 nucleotides matching TRBD2. V was clipped by 4 bases and J by 2 bases; unmatched bases: 8. The CDR3 spans 16 residues. Germline lookup yields CDR1 DFQATT and CDR2 SNEGSKA (reference sequence). The CDR3 is CSATGLAGVGAYEQYF. DNA of the CDR3: TGCAGTGCTACAGGACTAGCGGGAGTTGGGGCCTACGAGCAGTACTTC.

This clonotype was counted a few times. The chain uses TRBV19 and TRBJ1-2, with a possible D match to TRBD1 (5 bases). This CDR3 contains 12 residues. Germline CDR1 and CDR2: LNHDA and SQIVND (reference sequence). Trimming left V 7 bases short and J 8 bases short, with 14 bases between. For the CDR3, the DNA is TGTGCCAGTACCGGGGACGCGGGGGGCTACACCTTC. Protein: CASTGDAGGYTF. Complete variable domain (other parts from reference TRBV19 and TRBJ1-2): DGGITQSPKYLFRKEGQNVTLSCEQNLNHDAMYWYRQDPGQGLRLIYYSQIVNDFQKGDIAEGYSVSREKKESFPLTVTSAQKNPTAFYLCASTGDAGGYTFGSGTRLTVV.

In its sample, this clonotype was seen a few times. The CDR3 DNA sequence: TGTGCCAGCAGTGAATATAAAAGGGGGCGGACTGAAGCTTTCTTT. Protein: CASSEYKRGRTEAFF. The chain uses TRBV25-1 and TRBJ1-1; 7 bases line up with TRBD1. V dropped 0 bases and J dropped 5; count of bases not matched to a gene: 6. CDR3 length: 15 residues. Looked up from germline, CDR1 is MGHDK and CDR2 is SYGVNS.

There are a few counts of this clonotype. V is TRBV7-8 and J is TRBJ1-1; the D is unclear. The CDR3 has 14 amino acids. Germline V gene sequence: CDR1 SGHVS, CDR2 FQNEAQ. V lost 1 base, J lost 3 bases, and 9 bases lay in between. The CDR3 DNA sequence: TGTGCCAGCAGCTTAGAAGTGAGCTACACTGAAGCTTTCTTT. Protein: CASSLEVSYTEAFF. The whole variable domain, remainder taken from reference TRBV7-8 and TRBJ1-1, is GAGVSQSPRYKVAKRGQDVALRCDPISGHVSLFWYQQALGQGPEFLTYFQNEAQLDKSGLPSDRFFAERPEGSVSTLKIQRTQQEDSAVYLCASSLEVSYTEAFFGQGTRLTVV.

This clonotype showed up many times. The rearrangement links TRBV5-1 to TRBJ1-4, with a possible D match to TRBD1 (6 bases). In germline, CDR1 is SGHRS, CDR2 YFSETQ. Trimming removed 4 bases at V and 0 bases at J, with 13 bases between. The CDR3 is made up of 16 amino acids. CDR3: CASSPRGAATNEKLFF. The CDR3 nucleotides are TGCGCCAGCAGCCCCCGGGGGGCTGCAACTAATGAAAAACTGTTTTTT.

This clonotype was observed at least ten times. DNA for the CDR3: TGTGCCAGCAGCCCAGAGGGGTACAATGAGCAGTTCTTC. This gives the protein CASSPEGYNEQFF. V and J are TRBV3-1 and TRBJ2-1; possibly TRBD1 or TRBD2 for D (5 bases each). Germline CDR1 is LGHDT and CDR2 is YNNKEL (reference sequence). The V and J ends lost 4 bases and 4 bases respectively, with 8 bases between them. This CDR3 contains 13 residues.

The gene calls are TRBV15 and TRBJ1-5, with a possible D match to TRBD1 (6 bases). The CDR3 has 15 residues. V dropped 2 bases and J dropped 6 bases, with 14 bases sitting between them. Germline V gene lookup returns CDR1 LNHNV and CDR2 YYDKDF (reference sequence). The DNA of the CDR3 is TGTGCCACCAGCAGATTTGTCAGGGGAGGTCAGCCCCAGCATTTT. Translated, it gives CATSRFVRGGQPQHF.

This chain joins TRBV20-1 and TRBJ1-5, with D perhaps matching TRBD1 (5 bases). CDR3 length: 15 amino acids. V lost 6 bases to trimming and J lost 5 bases, with 20 bases between them. In germline, CDR1 is DFQATT, CDR2 SNEGSKA (reference sequence). This CDR3 reads CSAPATRGGDQPQHF. In DNA, the CDR3 is TGCAGTGCCCCGGCTACTCGGGGCGGAGATCAGCCCCAGCATTTT.

Ten or more counts support this clonotype. This rearrangement joins TRBV7-2 to TRBJ2-1; 15 nucleotides match TRBD2. Losses at the gene ends were 5 bases for V and 9 bases for J; bases not matched to a gene: 8. Germline V CDR1 and CDR2: SGHTA, FQGNSA. This CDR3 has 16 residues. The CDR3 DNA reads as TGTGCCAGCAGCCCCCGGACTAGCGGGGGGGCCTTTGAGCAGTTCTTC. It is translated as CASSPRTSGGAFEQFF.

This clonotype has at least ten counts. The chain employs TRBV5-1 and TRBJ2-7; TRBD1 is a possible D gene (7 bases). In germline, CDR1 is SGHRS, CDR2 YFSETQ. CDR3 length: 13 amino acids. Trimming removed 8 bases at V and 4 bases at J, with 16 bases between. CDR3 region: CASADRAGYEQYF. The CDR3 region has the DNA TGCGCCAGTGCCGACAGGGCGGGATACGAGCAGTACTTC.

This clonotype occurred a few times. V is TRBV5-1 and J is TRBJ2-6, with D tentatively TRBD1 (5 bases). V was trimmed by 4 bases and J by 2 bases, leaving 7 bases between them. The CDR3 runs to 14 residues. Germline V gene data show CDR1 as SGHRS and CDR2 as YFSETQ. The CDR3 sequence is CASSEQAGANVLTF. As DNA, the CDR3 is TGCGCCAGCAGCGAACAGGCTGGGGCCAACGTCCTGACTTTC.

This clonotype came up a few times. The germline gene is not matched at one end of the junction; a read error may be the cause. This rearrangement joins TRBV29-1 to TRBJ2-1, with TRBD2 identical over 10 bases. CDR1 and CDR2 (germline): SQVTM, ANQGSEA. The CDR3 length is 15 residues. CDR3 bases: TGCAGCGTTGAAGATCCCTGGCTAGCGGGAGCGGATTGGGTCTTC. Amino acids: CSVEDPWLAGADWVF.

The V gene is TRBV20-1, the J gene TRBJ1-1, with 9 bases that match TRBD1. V lost 4 bases and J lost 4; bases outside the gene matches: 10. Looked up from germline, CDR1 is DFQATT and CDR2 is SNEGSKA (reference sequence). The CDR3 loop spans 15 amino acids. CDR3 amino acids: CSANGQGTTSTEAFF. The DNA of the CDR3 is TGCAGTGCTAATGGACAGGGGACTACCTCCACTGAAGCTTTCTTT.

This clonotype has ten or more counts. In nucleotides, the CDR3 is TGCGCCAGCAGCTCGGACGGGGGAACCTACGAGCAGTACTTC. Encoded protein: CASSSDGGTYEQYF. The chain uses TRBV5-1 and TRBJ2-7; tentative D call: TRBD2 (6 bases). The CDR3 spans 14 residues. The V end lost 3 bases, the J end lost 2 bases, and 12 bases lay between the germline ends. Germline CDR1 reads SGHRS; CDR2 reads YFSETQ.

This clonotype was recorded many times. The chain combines TRBV7-2 with TRBJ1-2; D is uncertain. The germline V gene encodes CDR1 SGHTA and CDR2 FQGNSA. With 0 bases removed from V and 5 bases from J, the gap between germline ends came to 7 bases. This CDR3 comprises 13 residues. CDR3 amino acids: CASSLAGPYGYTF. In DNA form, the CDR3 reads TGTGCCAGCAGCTTAGCCGGACCTTATGGCTACACCTTC.

This clonotype was recorded a few times. An end of the junction does not agree with germline; a read error may underlie this. This chain links TRBV7-7 with TRBJ1-1; no definite D call. This CDR3 has 15 residues. CDR1 and CDR2 from the germline V gene are SSHAT and FNYEAQ (reference sequence). Here the CDR3 DNA reads TGTGCTAGCAGCGAAGGGATTCGGATGAACACTGAAGCTTTCTTT. This encodes CASSEGIRMNTEAFF.

The chain is built from TRBV20-1 and TRBJ2-3, with D unclear. CDR1 is DFQATT and CDR2 is SNEGSKA in the germline V gene (reference sequence). The V gene lost 0 bases and the J gene lost 0 bases, with 7 bases spanning the gap. The CDR3 runs 14 residues. CDR3 residues: CSARDMYSTDTQYF. The CDR3 DNA follows: TGCAGTGCTAGAGACATGTATAGCACAGATACGCAGTATTTT.

The V and J genes are TRBV15 and TRBJ2-1, with D possibly TRBD2 on 5 matching bases. Germline lookup yields CDR1 LNHNV and CDR2 YYDKDF (reference sequence). This CDR3 is built from 18 residues. V dropped 1 base and J dropped 2 bases, with 18 bases sitting between them. The CDR3 DNA reads as TGTGCCACCAGCAGAGGTGCTGTAGGACTGCCCCCCTACAATGAGCAGTTCTTC. Its protein is CATSRGAVGLPPYNEQFF.

The chain is built from TRBV6-1 and TRBJ1-2, with unresolved D. V was shortened by 2 bases and J by 8 bases, with 12 bases between the two germline ends. This CDR3 is 13 amino acids long. In germline, CDR1 is MNHNS, CDR2 SASEGT. The CDR3 spells CASSELGEAGYTF. CDR3 nucleotide sequence: TGTGCCAGCAGTGAATTAGGTGAAGCGGGCTACACCTTC.

The sample holds a few counts of this clonotype. CDR3 region: CASSRTGTDNQPQHF. The CDR3 coding sequence is TGCGCCAGCAGCCGAACAGGGACAGACAATCAGCCCCAGCATTTT. The J gene is TRBJ1-5, the V gene TRBV5-1; 7 bases agree with TRBD1. The CDR3 has 15 amino acids. Unmatched junction bases numbered 7, after V lost 4 bases and J lost 3 bases. The germline V gene encodes CDR1 SGHRS and CDR2 YFSETQ.

This clonotype was detected ten times or more. V is TRBV7-9 and J is TRBJ2-1; D gene uncertain. Germline values: CDR1 SEHNR, CDR2 FQNEAQ (reference sequence). This CDR3 is built from 12 residues. V was trimmed by 4 bases and J by 12 bases, leaving 13 bases between them. CDR3 region: CASSSTLWGQFF. The CDR3 nucleotides are TGTGCCAGCAGCTCCACGTTATGGGGGCAGTTCTTC. Combining the CDR3 with reference TRBV7-9 and TRBJ2-1 gives the whole variable domain DTGVSQNPRHKITKRGQNVTFRCDPISEHNRLYWYRQTLGQGPEFLTYFQNEAQLEKSRLLSDRFSAERPKGSFSTLEIQRTEQGDSAMYLCASSSTLWGQFFGPGTRLTVL.

This chain uses TRBV7-2 with TRBJ2-3, with D hard to call. Germline loops: CDR1 SGHTA, CDR2 FQGNSA. This CDR3 spans 12 amino acids. The V and J ends lost 5 bases and 7 bases respectively, with 10 bases between them. The CDR3 DNA is TGTGCCAGCAGCAACCAAGGGAATACGCAGTATTTT. This gives the protein CASSNQGNTQYF.

The J gene is TRBJ2-7, the V gene TRBV5-1; D might be TRBD1 (5 bases). The CDR3 covers 14 residues. Germline lookup yields CDR1 SGHRS and CDR2 YFSETQ. V dropped 1 base and J dropped 3 bases, with 11 bases sitting between them. CDR3 coding DNA: TGCGCCAGCAGCTTGATAGGACAAGACTACGAGCAGTACTTC. As protein: CASSLIGQDYEQYF.